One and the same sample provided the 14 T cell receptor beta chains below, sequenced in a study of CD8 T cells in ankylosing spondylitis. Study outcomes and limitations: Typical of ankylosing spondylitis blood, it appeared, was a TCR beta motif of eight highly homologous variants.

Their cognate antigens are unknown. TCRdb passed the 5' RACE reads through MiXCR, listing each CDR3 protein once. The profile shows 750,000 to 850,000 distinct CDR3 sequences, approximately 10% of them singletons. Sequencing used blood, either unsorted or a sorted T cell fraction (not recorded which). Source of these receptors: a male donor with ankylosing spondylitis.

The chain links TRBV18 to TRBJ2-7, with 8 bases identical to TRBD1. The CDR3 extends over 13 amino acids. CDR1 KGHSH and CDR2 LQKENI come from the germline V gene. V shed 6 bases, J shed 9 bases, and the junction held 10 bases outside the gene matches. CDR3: CASSTGVGSSQYF. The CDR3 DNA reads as TGTGCCAGCTCGACAGGGGTGGGTTCGTCGCAGTACTTC.

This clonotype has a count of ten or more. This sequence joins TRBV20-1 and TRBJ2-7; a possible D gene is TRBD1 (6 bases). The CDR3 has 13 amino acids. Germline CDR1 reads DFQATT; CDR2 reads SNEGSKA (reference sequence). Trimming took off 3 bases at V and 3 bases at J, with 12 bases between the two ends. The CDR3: CSARPDSNYEQYF. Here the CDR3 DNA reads TGCAGTGCTAGGCCGGACAGTAACTACGAGCAGTACTTC.

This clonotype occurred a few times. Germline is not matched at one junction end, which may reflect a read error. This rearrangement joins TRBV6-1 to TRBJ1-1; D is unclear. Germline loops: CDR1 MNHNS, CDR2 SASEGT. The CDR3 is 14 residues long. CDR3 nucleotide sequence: TGTGCCAGCAGTCAAGCCTGGGCTAACACTGAAGCTTTCTTT. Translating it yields CASSQAWANTEAFF.

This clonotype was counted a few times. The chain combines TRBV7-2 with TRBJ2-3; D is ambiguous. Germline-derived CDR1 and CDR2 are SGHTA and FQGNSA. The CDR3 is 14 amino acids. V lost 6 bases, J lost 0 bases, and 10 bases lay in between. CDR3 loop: CASRGPLSTDTQYF. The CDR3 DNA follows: TGTGCCAGCAGAGGGCCTCTTAGCACAGATACGCAGTATTTT.

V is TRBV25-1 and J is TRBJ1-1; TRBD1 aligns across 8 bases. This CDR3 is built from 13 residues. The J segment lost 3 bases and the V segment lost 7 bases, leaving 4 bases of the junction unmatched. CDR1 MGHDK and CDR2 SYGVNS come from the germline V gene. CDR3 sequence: CASMQGAYTEAFF. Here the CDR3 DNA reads TGTGCCAGCATGCAGGGGGCGTACACTGAAGCTTTCTTT.

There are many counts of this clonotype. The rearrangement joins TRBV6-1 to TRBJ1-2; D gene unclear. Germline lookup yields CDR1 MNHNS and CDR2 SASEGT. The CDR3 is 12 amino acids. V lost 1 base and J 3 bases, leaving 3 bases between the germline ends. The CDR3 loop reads CASSEGDYGYTF. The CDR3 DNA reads TGTGCCAGCAGTGAAGGAGACTATGGCTACACCTTC.

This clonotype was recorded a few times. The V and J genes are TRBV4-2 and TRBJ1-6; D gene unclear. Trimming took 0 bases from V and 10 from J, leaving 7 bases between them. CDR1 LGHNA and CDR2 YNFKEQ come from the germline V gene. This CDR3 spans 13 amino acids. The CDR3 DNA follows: TGTGCCAGCAGCCAAGATCGCAGCTCACCCCTCCACTTT. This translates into CASSQDRSSPLHF.

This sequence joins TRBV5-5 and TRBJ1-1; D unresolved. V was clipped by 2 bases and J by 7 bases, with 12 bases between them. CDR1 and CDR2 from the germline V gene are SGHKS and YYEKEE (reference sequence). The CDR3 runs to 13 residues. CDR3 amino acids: CASSFTGKGEAFF. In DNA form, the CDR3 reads TGTGCCAGCAGCTTTACGGGAAAGGGTGAAGCTTTCTTT. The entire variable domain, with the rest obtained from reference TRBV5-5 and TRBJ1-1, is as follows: DAGVTQSPTHLIKTRGQQVTLRCSPISGHKSVSWYQQVLGQGPQFIFQYYEKEERGRGNFPDRFSARQFPNYSSELNVNALLLGDSALYLCASSFTGKGEAFFGQGTRLTVV.

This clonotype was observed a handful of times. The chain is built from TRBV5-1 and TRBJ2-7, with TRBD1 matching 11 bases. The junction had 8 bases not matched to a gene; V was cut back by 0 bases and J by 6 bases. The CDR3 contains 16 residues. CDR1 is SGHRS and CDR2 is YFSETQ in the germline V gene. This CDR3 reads CASSLVPGQGVGEQYF. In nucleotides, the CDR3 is TGCGCCAGCAGCTTGGTTCCGGGACAGGGGGTGGGCGAGCAGTACTTC. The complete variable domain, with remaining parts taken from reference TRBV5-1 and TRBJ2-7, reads KAGVTQTPRYLIKTRGQQVTLSCSPISGHRSVSWYQQTPGQGLQFLFEYFSETQRNKGNFPGRFSGRQFSNSRSEMNVSTLELGDSALYLCASSLVPGQGVGEQYFGPGTRLTVT.

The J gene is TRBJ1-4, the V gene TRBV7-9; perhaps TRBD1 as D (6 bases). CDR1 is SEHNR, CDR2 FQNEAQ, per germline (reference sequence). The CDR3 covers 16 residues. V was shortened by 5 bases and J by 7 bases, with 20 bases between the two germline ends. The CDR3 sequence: CASSPTAGGLIEKLFF. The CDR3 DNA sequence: TGTGCCAGCAGCCCCACTGCCGGGGGGCTGATTGAAAAACTGTTTTTT.

CDR3 nucleotide sequence: TGCAGTGCTAGAGATATTACGCGGCAAGAGACCCAGTACTTC. Protein product: CSARDITRQETQYF. The V gene is TRBV20-1, the J gene TRBJ2-5, with unresolved D. V was cut by 0 bases and J by 2 bases, with 10 bases left in between. Germline V gives CDR1 DFQATT, CDR2 SNEGSKA (reference sequence). This CDR3 contains 14 residues.

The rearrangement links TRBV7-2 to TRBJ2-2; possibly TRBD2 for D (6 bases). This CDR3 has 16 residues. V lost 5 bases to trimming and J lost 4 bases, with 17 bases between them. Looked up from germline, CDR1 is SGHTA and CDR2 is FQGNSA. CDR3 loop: CASSPFKGAGTGELFF. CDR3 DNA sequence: TGTGCCAGCAGCCCTTTTAAGGGAGCGGGCACCGGGGAGCTGTTTTTT. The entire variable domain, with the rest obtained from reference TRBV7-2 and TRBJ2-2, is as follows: GAGVSQSPSNKVTEKGKDVELRCDPISGHTALYWYRQSLGQGLEFLIYFQGNSAPDKSGLPSDRFSAERTGGSVSTLTIQRTQQEDSAVYLCASSPFKGAGTGELFFGEGSRLTVL.

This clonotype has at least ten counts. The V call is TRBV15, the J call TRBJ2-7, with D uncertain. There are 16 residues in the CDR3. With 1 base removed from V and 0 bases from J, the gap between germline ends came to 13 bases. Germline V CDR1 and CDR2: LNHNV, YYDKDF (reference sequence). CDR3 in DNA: TGTGCCACCAGCAGAGGACCTACCGGCGGCTCCTACGAGCAGTACTTC. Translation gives CATSRGPTGGSYEQYF.

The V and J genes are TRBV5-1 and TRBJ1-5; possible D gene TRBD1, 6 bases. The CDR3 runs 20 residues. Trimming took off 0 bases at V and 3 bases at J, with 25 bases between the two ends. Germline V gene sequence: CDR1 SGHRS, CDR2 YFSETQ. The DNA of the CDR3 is TGCGCCAGCAGCTTGGAAATGGGCCCTCCCGGGACATGGGTCAATCAGCCCCAGCATTTT. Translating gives CASSLEMGPPGTWVNQPQHF.